This entry is about one T cell receptor beta chain. This clone appeared a single time. Its binding antigen is unknown. No base quality values were provided; no much bigger clone lies one nucleotide off. The CDR3 spans 15 residues, from the cysteine through the phenylalanine. The entry retains the CDR3 DNA only, 45 bases that are in frame from base 1. Based on the germline V gene (reference sequence), the CDR1 and CDR2 sequences are LNHNV and YYDKDF. V is reduced by 2 bases and J by 3 bases, leaving a spacing of 14 bases between them. The sample is drawn from a study of regulatory and conventional T cells in RAG deficiency (dated by TCRdb to the late 2010s). About the investigation overall: High-throughput TCR beta sequencing was used to compare the repertoire diversity and composition of Treg, conventional CD4+ and CD8+ T cells between RAG-deficient patients and healthy controls. What the study reported, not specific to this receptor: Some T-cell subset analyses were not performed for some subjects. Shorter CDR3 lengths were found in all patient T-cell subsets, and >85% Treg-Tconv repertoire overlap at nucleotide and amino acid level was observed in Omenn syndrome patients. Sorted CD25-high CD127-low cells from Omenn syndrome patients may represent peripherally activated cells rather than bona fide Treg cells. Unique TCR beta sequences from Treg cells were roughly 94-fold fewer in Omenn syndrome and CID/AS patients than controls, versus 7.5 to 10-fold for other subsets. Markedly lower Shannon entropy and higher Simpson indices were observed in RAG-deficient patients than in control T-cell subpopulations.

The library relied on the immunoSEQ multiplex PCR assay. Rearranged TCR beta chain products were amplified from genomic DNA of sorted T-cell subsets and sequenced. Processing in the source paper ran as follows. Shannon entropy and Simpson indices were used to quantify the repertoire diversity of productive TCR beta rearrangements. Clonal expansion was assessed using the summed frequency of the 100 most abundant productive TCR beta clonotypes among total reads. The TRB repertoires were scored with a self-reactivity index that is based on amino acid usage at CDR3beta positions 6 and 7. Two-way ANOVA was used for repertoire analyses, while Student t or Mann-Whitney tests were used for flow cytometric analyses. The clones in this table, taken by TCRdb from immuneACCESS, are in-frame only. Not every clone is retained; where verified, under half of the shortfall comes from an unresolved V gene, and the cause of the rest is unknown. The D gene and trimming were derived from the DNA, and the V and J assignments and clone size from that table. The sample table lists some 30,000 clones, around 89% of them with a count of one. Jointly, the top ten make up roughly an eighth of the sample.

Eight or nine healthy control donors were used as the comparison group for repertoire analyses. CD8+ T cells lacking CD4 were purified from blood before genomic DNA extraction. Another study also made use of these data, one on regulatory T cells. Looking at the second paper: The multiplex PCR relied on 52 forward TRBV primers and 13 reverse TRBJ primers, and amplification bias was corrected through assay-based and computational methods. Patient repertoires showed restricted unique TRB V-J pairs and skewed V and J gene usage, most marked in regulatory T cells. T-cell receptor beta repertoires of sorted regulatory, conventional CD4+ and CD8+ T cells were compared between CD3G-deficient patients and healthy controls. Ficoll density separation was used to isolate peripheral blood mononuclear cells. CD3+ CD8+ CD4- T cells were isolated using a FACSAria cell sorter. Rearranged TRB loci were amplified from genomic DNA by multiplex PCR within the immunoSEQ assay. TRB amplicons were sequenced on an Illumina HiSeq platform. Custom algorithms error-filtered the raw sequences and aligned the raw sequences to reference gene sequences, after which the immunoSEQ online tools were used for analysis. Frequencies of productive and nonproductive TRB rearrangements were evaluated among both unique and total sequences. Group comparisons used t tests, Mann-Whitney tests or two-way ANOVA run in Prism software.

The chain was built from TRBV15 and TRBJ2-7; the D gene is not confidently resolved. The receptor's source is a human donor in good health. The sample consisted of CD8+ T cells sorted from blood. The CDR3 reads CATSRRQISDYEQYF. The nucleotide sequence reads TGTGCCACCAGCAGACGGCAGATATCGGACTACGAGCAGTACTTC.